One and the same sample provided the 18 T cell receptor beta chains below, sequenced in a study of cytomegalovirus exposure and HLA in healthy donors. In the PCR, 60 Vbeta and 13 Jbeta primers were used. TCRdb's copy holds only in-frame clones and misses some; the assay was immunoSEQ multiplex PCR. The table shows fewer than 80,000 clones, with 60% to 85% occurring only once. Sequenced sample: PBMCs. The receptor set was obtained from a man between 18 and 29 years old in good health and CMV-seronegative.

The rearrangement joins TRBV7-3 to TRBJ2-2, with 9 bases aligning to TRBD2. CDR1 SGHTA and CDR2 FQGTGA come from the germline V gene. This CDR3 is built from 16 residues. V was pared by 1 base and J by 5 bases, with 5 bases of the junction left unmatched. The CDR3 is CASSLKAGGVTGELFF. In nucleotides, the CDR3 is TGTGCCAGCAGCTTAAAAGCGGGGGGAGTGACCGGGGAGCTGTTTTTT.

The CDR3 sequence: CASSVGGRGTDTQYF. The CDR3 DNA is TGTGCCAGCAGCGTAGGCGGGAGGGGCACAGATACGCAGTATTTT. The V and J genes are TRBV9 and TRBJ2-3; 9 bases are a match to TRBD2. V dropped 0 bases and J dropped 1; count of bases not matched to a gene: 0. This CDR3 region has 15 residues. Germline V gives CDR1 SGDLS, CDR2 YYNGEE.

The chain is built from TRBV14 and TRBJ2-7; 12 bases are a match to TRBD1. The V gene end was trimmed by 4 bases and the J gene end by 2 bases; junction bases not matched to a gene: 0. Germline loops: CDR1 SGHDN, CDR2 FVKESK. The CDR3 covers 14 residues. The CDR3, as DNA: TGTGCCAGCAGCCGGGACAGGGGGCCCTACGAGCAGTACTTC. Translation: CASSRDRGPYEQYF.

This clone was observed a few times. The genes are TRBV10-1 and TRBJ1-1; weak D call: TRBD1 (6 bases). Trimming removed 2 bases from V and 4 bases from J, with 14 bases in between. Germline CDR1 reads WNHNN; CDR2 reads SYGVQD (reference sequence). The CDR3 has 15 amino acids. CDR3 bases: TGCGCCAGCAGTGAGCAGGGGATGGGAACCACTGAAGCTTTCTTT. Encoded protein: CASSEQGMGTTEAFF.

The chain joins TRBV5-1 to TRBJ2-1, with 10 bases that match TRBD2. CDR3 length equals 15 residues. After removal of 6 bases from V and 8 bases from J, the junction contained 11 bases not matched to a gene. The germline V gene encodes CDR1 SGHRS and CDR2 YFSETQ. The CDR3 DNA is TGCGCCAGCATGTGGGCTAGCGGGGGAGGCTATGAGCAGTTCTTC. This codes for CASMWASGGGYEQFF.

The chain couples TRBV5-1 to TRBJ1-6; D possibly corresponds to TRBD1 (6 bases). Germline CDR1 is SGHRS and CDR2 is YFSETQ. The length of the CDR3 is 16 residues. The ends were cut back, 3 bases at V and 5 bases at J, with 15 bases in the middle. The CDR3 DNA sequence: TGCGCCAGCAGCTCTCTGGGAGGGGGAGATAATTCACCCCTCCACTTT. This gives the protein CASSSLGGGDNSPLHF.

The rearrangement links TRBV18 to TRBJ2-7; 12 bases match TRBD1. J was trimmed by 7 bases and V by 1 base; bases with no gene match: 11. The length of the CDR3 is 17 residues. Germline CDR1 is KGHSH and CDR2 is LQKENI. CDR3 nucleotide sequence: TGTGCCAGCTCACCACGGACGTGGGACAGGGGGCAAGGGGAGCAGTACTTC. Translated: CASSPRTWDRGQGEQYF.

This clone was detected only once. The J gene is TRBJ2-3, the V gene TRBV30, with 8 positions matching TRBD1. The germline V gene encodes CDR1 GTSNPN and CDR2 SVGIG (reference sequence). This CDR3 comprises 13 residues. V shed 4 bases and J 3 bases; nucleotides not matched to a gene: 3. CDR3 sequence reads: CAWKTGATDTQYF. As DNA, the CDR3 is TGTGCCTGGAAGACAGGGGCAACAGATACGCAGTATTTT.

This rearrangement joins TRBV21-1 to TRBJ1-2. TRBV21-1 is recorded as a pseudogene. The CDR3 is 11 residues long. CDR3 amino acids: CASSARYGYTF. The CDR3 bases are TGTGCCAGCAGCGCACGGTATGGCTACACCTTC.

In this sample, this clone turned up once. Other nucleotide sequences from this sample produce the same CDR3. The rearrangement joins TRBV5-1 to TRBJ1-5, with 8 bases aligning to TRBD1. With V trimmed by 4 bases and J by 6 bases, 6 bases remained unmatched. This CDR3 region has 14 residues. Germline V gene lookup returns CDR1 SGHRS and CDR2 YFSETQ. The CDR3 sequence is CASSLGQGSQPQHF. The DNA for the CDR3 is TGCGCCAGCAGCCTCGGACAGGGAAGTCAGCCCCAGCATTTT.

The V gene is TRBV7-3, the J gene TRBJ2-5, with D perhaps TRBD1 (5 bases). The V and J ends lost 2 bases and 2 bases respectively, with 12 bases between them. In germline, CDR1 is SGHTA, CDR2 FQGTGA. This CDR3 spans 15 amino acids. Written as DNA, the CDR3 is TGTGCCAGCAGCTTAGGGCCAGGGCGGCAAGAGACCCAGTACTTC. Translating it yields CASSLGPGRQETQYF.

The chain employs TRBV6-1 and TRBJ2-5; 8 bases are a match to TRBD1. The junction had 7 bases not matched to a gene; V was cut back by 6 bases and J by 4 bases. The CDR3 is made up of 14 amino acids. Germline CDR1 MNHNS, CDR2 SASEGT. In DNA, the CDR3 is TGTGCCAGCAGGCCCAGGGGGCAGAGAGAGACCCAGTACTTC. Its protein is CASRPRGQRETQYF.

J is TRBJ2-5 and V is TRBV9; a weak D match, TRBD2 (7 bases). The germline CDR1 and CDR2 sequences are SGDLS and YYNGEE. V lost 0 bases and J 5 bases, leaving 20 bases between the germline ends. The CDR3 sequence is 17 residues long. The CDR3 DNA reads as TGTGCCAGCAGCGTAGGAGGGAAGGGGGGGGCCCGGGAGACCCAGTACTTC. It translates to CASSVGGKGGARETQYF.

V is TRBV11-1 and J is TRBJ1-1, with unresolved D. Trimming removed 1 base from V and 4 bases from J, with 10 bases in between. There are 14 residues in the CDR3. Germline assignment: CDR1 SGHAT and CDR2 FQDESV (reference sequence). The CDR3 is CASSLGWEATEAFF. The DNA for the CDR3 is TGTGCCAGCAGCTTAGGTTGGGAGGCCACTGAAGCTTTCTTT.

V gene TRBV11-2 combines with J gene TRBJ2-5; TRBD1 aligns across 8 bases. The CDR3 length is 14 residues. Germline assignment: CDR1 SGHAT and CDR2 FQNNGV. J gave up 5 bases and V 5 bases, and 7 bases lay outside the gene matches. CDR3 bases: TGTGCCAGCAGCCCGACAGGGGCGAGGGAGACCCAGTACTTC. This gives the protein CASSPTGARETQYF.

The gene calls are TRBV5-1 and TRBJ1-6, with 9 bases fitting TRBD1. Trimming cost V 5 bases and J 7 bases; bases outside gene matches: 10. There are 16 residues in the CDR3. From germline, CDR1 is SGHRS and CDR2 YFSETQ. DNA for the CDR3: TGCGCCAGCAGGCCGGCCTACAGGGGGCTAAATTCACCCCTCCACTTT. Protein: CASRPAYRGLNSPLHF.

This clone was counted a few times. The rearrangement links TRBV5-1 to TRBJ1-1, with D unclear. Deletions cut 7 bases from V and 1 base from J, with 17 bases between. The CDR3 has 15 amino acids. CDR1 is SGHRS, CDR2 YFSETQ, per germline. CDR3 in amino acids: CASSKQQTPNTEAFF. In DNA form, the CDR3 reads TGCGCCAGCTCAAAACAGCAGACACCGAACACTGAAGCTTTCTTT. Looking up the rest from reference TRBV5-1 and TRBJ1-1 gives the full variable domain: KAGVTQTPRYLIKTRGQQVTLSCSPISGHRSVSWYQQTPGQGLQFLFEYFSETQRNKGNFPGRFSGRQFSNSRSEMNVSTLELGDSALYLCASSKQQTPNTEAFFGQGTRLTVV.

Note on this clone: In the same sample, other DNA sequences code for this CDR3. This rearrangement joins TRBV6-4 to TRBJ2-2; the match to TRBD1 covers 8 bases. Germline CDR1 reads MRHNA; CDR2 reads SNTAGT. V lost 6 bases and J lost 7; bases outside the gene matches: 4. This CDR3 contains 13 residues. CDR3 residues: CASRRTGNGELFF. The DNA for the CDR3 is TGTGCCAGCAGACGGACAGGGAACGGGGAGCTGTTTTTT.